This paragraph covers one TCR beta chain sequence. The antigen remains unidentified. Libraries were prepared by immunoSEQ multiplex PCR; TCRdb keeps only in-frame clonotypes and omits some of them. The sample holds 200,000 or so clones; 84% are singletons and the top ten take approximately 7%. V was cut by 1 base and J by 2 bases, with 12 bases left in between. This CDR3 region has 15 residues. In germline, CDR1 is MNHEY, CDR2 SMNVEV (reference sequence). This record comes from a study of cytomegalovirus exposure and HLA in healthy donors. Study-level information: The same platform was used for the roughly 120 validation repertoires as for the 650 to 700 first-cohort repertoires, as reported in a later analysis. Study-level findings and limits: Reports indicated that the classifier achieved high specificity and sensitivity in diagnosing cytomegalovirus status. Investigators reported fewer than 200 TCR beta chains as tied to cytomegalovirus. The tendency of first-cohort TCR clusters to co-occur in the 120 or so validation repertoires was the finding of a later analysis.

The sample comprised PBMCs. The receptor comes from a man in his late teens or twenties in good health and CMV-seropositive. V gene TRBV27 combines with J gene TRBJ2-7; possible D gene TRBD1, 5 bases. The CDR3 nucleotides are TGTGCCAGCAGTTTATTAGACAGCCCCGCCTACGAGCAGTACTTC. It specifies CASSLLDSPAYEQYF.